This T cell receptor (beta chain) derives from a study of chemoradiotherapy in HPV16-positive cancers. Whole-study findings and limits: During treatment, candidate HPV-specific clones and E7-related motifs expanded in tumor. The functional HPV-specific definition rests on just a couple of HPV16-positive patients.

TCRdb keeps only in-frame clones here, not all; method: immunoSEQ multiplex PCR. The data show 6,200 or so clones, over 75% seen once. Samples were taken several times over chemoradiotherapy. The germline V gene has CDR1 ENHRY and CDR2 SYGVKD. The germline V and J ends were trimmed by 0 bases and 0 bases, with 6 bases remaining between them. There are 16 residues in the CDR3. On this clone itself: Its target is unknown.

The material was tumor tissue, obtained from a patient who underwent chemoradiotherapy. V usage is TRBV10-3 and J usage is TRBJ1-6; D gene unclear. The receptor was isolated from a human donor with HPV-associated anogenital cancer. The CDR3 DNA reads TGTGCCATCAGTGAGTCGAGGGACTCCTATAATTCACCCCTCCACTTT. It specifies CAISESRDSYNSPLHF.